These T cell receptor beta chains were read from a single sample in a study of CD8+ T cells in alopecia areata. Assay: immunoSEQ multiplex PCR; the TCRdb copy retains only in-frame clones and omits some. Of roughly 230,000 clones in the sample, less than 45% were seen once. The sample here was CD4+ T cells sorted from blood, taken at approximately week 36, from a patient treated with tofacitinib. These receptors came from a human donor with alopecia areata. CDR3s include the opening cysteine and the closing phenylalanine or tryptophan. The D gene is left open where the match is weak. Part of the rows lack a size; the others show once, few, many or a class for expanded clones.

j_call clone_size d_call v_call cdr3_aa cdr3_nt
TRBJ2-5 few . TRBV27 CASRKGGSETQYF TGTGCCAGCAGGAAGGGGGGGTCGGAGACCCAGTACTTC
TRBJ2-7 . . TRBV5-1 CASSFSQGYEQYF TGCGCCAGCAGCTTCTCACAGGGCTACGAGCAGTACTTC
TRBJ2-2 . . TRBV4-2 CASSQRPNTGELFF TGTGCCAGCAGCCAAAGACCGAACACCGGGGAGCTGTTTTTT
TRBJ1-2 . . TRBV10-3 CAISESGTSYGYTF TGTGCCATCAGTGAGTCGGGGACTAGCTATGGCTACACCTTC
TRBJ2-4 few . TRBV4-1 CASSQDPSVRFRDF TGCGCCAGCAGCCAAGATCCTTCCGTGCGTTTCCGGGACTTC
TRBJ2-7 . TRBD2 TRBV6-6 CASSFRLAGEGEQYF TGTGCCAGCAGTTTCCGACTAGCGGGAGAAGGCGAGCAGTACTTC
TRBJ2-1 . TRBD2 TRBV6-5 CASSLAGAYNEQFF TGTGCCAGCAGTCTAGCGGGAGCGTACAATGAGCAGTTCTTC
TRBJ2-5 . . TRBV27 CASRPLMGGQETQYF TGTGCCAGCAGGCCTCTCATGGGGGGCCAAGAGACCCAGTACTTC
TRBJ1-3 . . TRBV29-1 CSVGHPSGNTIYF TGCAGCGTTGGCCACCCCTCTGGAAACACCATATATTTT
TRBJ1-5 . . TRBV7-3 CASSLNPAEPQHF TGTGCCAGCAGCTTAAACCCGGCCGAGCCCCAGCATTTT
TRBJ1-3 once TRBD1 TRBV6-5 CASRPGGPGNTIYF TGTGCCAGCAGGCCAGGGGGCCCTGGAAACACCATATATTTT
TRBJ2-5 . TRBD1 TRBV4-2 CASSLGQKETQYF TGTGCCAGCAGCCTGGGACAGAAAGAGACCCAGTACTTC
TRBJ1-3 few . TRBV18 CASSPLVFPGNTIYF TGTGCCAGCTCACCACTGGTCTTTCCTGGAAACACCATATATTTT
TRBJ2-7 . TRBD1 TRBV19 CASRGQGLYEQYF TGTGCCAGTAGGGGACAGGGCCTCTACGAGCAGTACTTC
TRBJ2-5 few . TRBV4-1 CASSLTGTGTKRGETQYF TGCGCCAGCAGCCTAACCGGCACCGGGACGAAAAGGGGAGAGACCCAGTACTTC
TRBJ1-1 few TRBD1 TRBV18 CASSPPDRGHTEAFF TGTGCCAGCTCACCACCGGACAGGGGGCACACTGAAGCTTTCTTT
TRBJ2-3 . . TRBV21-1 CASSKVAGGPGDTQYF TGTGCCAGCAGCAAAGTGGCGGGAGGGCCAGGAGATACGCAGTATTTT
TRBJ1-1 once . TRBV4-3 CASSQGNGGTEAFF TGCGCCAGCAGCCAAGGAAACGGGGGCACTGAAGCTTTCTTT
TRBJ2-2 few TRBD1 TRBV7-2 CASSPTGGSRLPGELFF TGTGCCAGCAGCCCAACAGGGGGCAGCCGCCTCCCCGGGGAGCTGTTTTTT
TRBJ1-4 . . TRBV29-1 CSVEDQGHREKLFF TGCAGCGTTGAAGATCAGGGACACAGGGAAAAACTGTTTTTT
TRBJ2-4 . TRBD1 TRBV7-9 CASSFASGQGGNIQYF TGTGCCAGCAGCTTTGCGTCGGGACAGGGCGGAAACATTCAGTACTTC
TRBJ2-1 . TRBD2 TRBV29-1 CSVGGRARDEQFF TGCAGCGTTGGCGGGAGAGCTAGGGATGAGCAGTTCTTC
TRBJ2-1 . TRBD2 TRBV5-4 CASSALLPTSGRADEQFF TGTGCCAGCAGCGCACTACTACCTACCAGCGGGAGGGCCGATGAGCAGTTCTTC
TRBJ2-1 few TRBD2 TRBV14 CASSQGGSGRNNEQFF TGTGCCAGCAGCCAAGGCGGTAGCGGGAGGAACAATGAGCAGTTCTTC
TRBJ2-7 many TRBD2 TRBV28 CASSASSGSSYEQYF TGTGCCAGCAGTGCCTCTAGCGGGAGCTCCTACGAGCAGTACTTC
TRBJ2-3 . . TRBV7-2 CASSAGRGSVDTQYF TGTGCCAGCAGCGCCGGGCGGGGAAGTGTCGATACGCAGTATTTT
TRBJ2-5 . TRBD2 TRBV30 CAWSVPAGGLQETQYF TGTGCCTGGAGTGTACCCGCGGGAGGGCTCCAAGAGACCCAGTACTTC
TRBJ1-2 . . TRBV5-6 CASSALYGYTF TGTGCCAGCAGCGCGCTCTATGGCTACACCTTC
TRBJ1-1 few . TRBV16 CASTRQVNTEAFF TGTGCCAGCACCCGACAGGTTAACACTGAAGCTTTCTTT
TRBJ2-7 . . TRBV15 CATSRVSGYEQYF TGTGCCACCAGCAGAGTCTCAGGTTACGAGCAGTACTTC
TRBJ2-2 few . TRBV29-1 CSVESGTGELFF TGCAGCGTTGAGTCGGGGACCGGGGAGCTGTTTTTT
TRBJ2-1 few . TRBV25-1 CASSDGGTGGNEQFF TGTGCCAGCAGTGATGGGGGGACTGGGGGGAATGAGCAGTTCTTC
TRBJ2-3 . . TRBV7-2 CASSTRRGVTDTQYF TGTGCCAGCAGCACCAGGCGGGGAGTAACAGATACGCAGTATTTT
TRBJ2-3 . . TRBV30 CAWSGGTQSTDTQYF TGTGCCTGGAGTGGGGGGACTCAGAGCACAGATACGCAGTATTTT
TRBJ2-4 . . TRBV13 CASSLELASVAKNIQYF TGTGCCAGCAGCTTAGAGTTGGCCAGCGTAGCCAAAAACATTCAGTACTTC
TRBJ2-2 . TRBD2 TRBV11-2 CASSFLAGQATGELFF TGTGCCAGCAGCTTTCTAGCGGGTCAGGCCACCGGGGAGCTGTTTTTT
TRBJ2-2 few TRBD1 TRBV30 CAWTTGTGFGELFF TGTGCCTGGACCACCGGGACAGGGTTCGGGGAGCTGTTTTTT
TRBJ2-5 many . TRBV29-1 CSVDRGPQETQYF TGCAGCGTTGATCGGGGACCACAAGAGACCCAGTACTTC
TRBJ2-2 . TRBD2 TRBV7-8 CASTVGLAGVGELFF TGTGCCAGCACGGTCGGACTAGCGGGAGTCGGGGAGCTGTTTTTT
TRBJ2-1 . . TRBV5-1 CASSPLTGEGNEQFF TGCGCCAGCAGCCCCCTCACGGGAGAGGGTAATGAGCAGTTCTTC
TRBJ2-7 . . TRBV2 CASNRDIYEQYF TGTGCCAGCAACCGGGACATATACGAGCAGTACTTC
TRBJ2-7 few TRBD2 TRBV7-2 CASSLTSGDSYEQYF TGTGCCAGCAGCTTGACCAGCGGGGACTCCTACGAGCAGTACTTC
TRBJ2-7 few TRBD1 TRBV7-3 CASSFDRGREQYF TGTGCCAGCAGCTTCGACAGGGGGCGCGAGCAGTACTTC
TRBJ2-1 . . TRBV2 CASIRGTTVGNEQFF TGTGCCAGCATTCGTGGTACTACCGTGGGGAATGAGCAGTTCTTC
TRBJ1-2 few . TRBV2 CASSESRSSSYGYTF TGTGCCAGCAGTGAAAGTCGATCGAGCTCCTATGGCTACACCTTC
TRBJ2-3 . . TRBV27 CASSLSLAGPKTTDTQYF TGTGCCAGCAGTTTATCACTGGCTGGGCCTAAGACCACAGATACGCAGTATTTT